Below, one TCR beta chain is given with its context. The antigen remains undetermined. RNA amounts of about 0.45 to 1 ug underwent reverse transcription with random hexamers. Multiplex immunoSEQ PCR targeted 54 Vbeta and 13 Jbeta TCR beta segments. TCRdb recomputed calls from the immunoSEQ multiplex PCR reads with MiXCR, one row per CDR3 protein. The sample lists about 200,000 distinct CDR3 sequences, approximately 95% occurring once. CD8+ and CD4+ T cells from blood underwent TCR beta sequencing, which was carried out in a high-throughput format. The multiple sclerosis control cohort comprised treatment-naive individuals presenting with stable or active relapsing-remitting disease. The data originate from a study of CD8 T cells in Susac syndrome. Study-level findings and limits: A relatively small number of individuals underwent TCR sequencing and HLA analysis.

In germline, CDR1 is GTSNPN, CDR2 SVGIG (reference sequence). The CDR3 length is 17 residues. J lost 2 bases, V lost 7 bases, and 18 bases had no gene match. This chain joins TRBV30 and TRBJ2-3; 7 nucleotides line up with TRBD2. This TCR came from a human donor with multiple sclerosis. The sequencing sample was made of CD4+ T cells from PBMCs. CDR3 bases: TGTGCCTCTACCAGAGCGGGTGGCGGGAGCACCACAGATACGCAGTATTTT. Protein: CASTRAGGGSTTDTQYF.